This T cell receptor beta chain was observed in a study of CD8+ T cells in alopecia areata. It was cDNA, reverse transcribed from extracted RNA, that served as the sequencing template. Here immunoSEQ multiplex PCR was the method, and the copy in TCRdb shows in-frame clones only, minus some. The sample consists of some 120,000 clones, 47% of them appearing once. Concerning this clone itself: Its target is not known.

Study results and caveats: Against the mouse data, patients shared TCRs less clearly, possibly for HLA reasons.

Trimming removed 5 bases from V and 12 bases from J; junction bases left unmatched: 10. The CDR3 spans 12 residues. From germline, CDR1 is PRHDT and CDR2 FYEKMQ (reference sequence). Specimens obtained from alopecia areata patients comprised lesional scalp punch biopsies and peripheral blood. What was sequenced was NKG2D-low CD8+ T cells sorted from blood. The V and J genes are TRBV13 and TRBJ2-7; 7 nucleotides agree with TRBD2. This clonotype was sampled from a human donor with alopecia areata. CDR3 protein: CASSVGGDPRYF. The CDR3 DNA sequence: TGTGCCAGCAGCGTTGGGGGGGACCCCCGGTACTTC.